This T cell receptor beta chain is drawn from a study of blood T cell repertoires in COVID-19. Study-level information: Acute and convalescent COVID-19 specimens originated in the United States, Italy and Spain. Sources were T cells, B-cell-depleted T cells, or PBMCs; the material itself was cDNA or gDNA.

Original data processing: How many nucleated cells were present was estimated from reference gene primer amplification. Libraries were prepared by immunoSEQ multiplex PCR; TCRdb keeps only in-frame clonotypes and omits some of them. V, J and clone size were drawn from that table, and D and trimming were deduced from the DNA. The repertoire includes some 99,000 clones, around 82% of them detected once, and around 6.7% sits in the top ten. The CDR3 is 18 residues long. Germline lookup yields CDR1 ENHRY and CDR2 SYGVKD. Germline trimming cut 0 bases from V and 2 bases from J; bases unmatched to any gene: 4.

The sample taken for sequencing was peripheral blood. The chain has TRBV10-3 and TRBJ2-3; 14 nucleotides align to TRBD2. The TCR comes from a woman in her forties or fifties with acute or convalescent COVID-19. CDR3 sequence reads: CAISESTGLAGVTDTQYF. DNA for the CDR3: TGTGCCATCAGTGAGTCGACGGGACTAGCGGGGGTCACAGATACGCAGTATTTT.